The present TCR beta chain was sequenced within a study of vaccination and CD4 T cells after COVID-19. With respect to this clonotype: Antigen unknown.

Researchers used the Oncomine TCR Beta short-read assay to sequence DNA from cultured CD4+ T cells. TCRdb redid the calling of the PCR reads with MiXCR, one entry per CDR3 protein. The sample has some 16,000 distinct CDR3 sequences, 35% to 40% seen once; the top ten hold around an eighth. Treatment denoted: 10-day PBMC culture with coronavirus spike peptide pools or control peptides (ViraFEST assay). In this cohort, PCR tests turned positive between March and December 2020, predating US Alpha, Beta and Delta variants. There are 13 residues in the CDR3. Trimming removed 1 base at V and 5 bases at J, with 8 bases between. The V gene's germline CDR1 is SSHAT and CDR2 FNYEAQ (reference sequence).

This sequence was found in a human donor who had recovered from COVID-19. Sequenced material: CD4+ T cells from blood, cultured in vitro. This chain joins TRBV7-7 and TRBJ2-5, with D tentatively TRBD2 (5 bases). CDR3 DNA sequence: TGTGCCAGCAGCTTAGGAGGGCGGGAGACCCAGTACTTC. This gives the protein CASSLGGRETQYF.